The source of this T cell receptor beta chain is a study of blood T cell repertoires in COVID-19. About the study: Spain, Italy and the United States supplied samples that represented acute and convalescent COVID-19. PBMCs, B-cell-depleted T cells, or T cells provided the cDNA or gDNA that made up the material.

In the study's own analysis: Nucleated cell counts were estimated from reference gene primer amplification. TCRdb's table, derived via immunoSEQ multiplex PCR, lists solely in-frame clones and lacks some. V, J and clone size reflect that table, while D and trimming were determined from the DNA. The repertoire includes approximately 91,000 clones, about 85% of them detected once, and 4% to 5.5% sits in the top ten. The germline V gene has CDR1 MNHNY and CDR2 SVGAGI (reference sequence). The CDR3 consists of 15 residues. The V gene end was trimmed by 4 bases and the J gene end by 3 bases; junction bases not matched to a gene: 4.

Material: peripheral blood. V usage is TRBV6-6 and J usage is TRBJ1-4; the match to TRBD1 covers 8 bases. This clonotype was sampled from a man aged 70 or older with acute or convalescent COVID-19. CDR3 DNA sequence: TGTGCCAGCAGTTCCCCGGGACAGGCTAATGAAAAACTGTTTTTT. Translated: CASSSPGQANEKLFF.